This T cell receptor beta chain was captured by sequencing in a study of identical twins (dated by TCRdb to the mid-2010s). About the investigation overall: TCR alpha and beta repertoires from monozygotic twins, unrelated adults of various ages and cord blood were deep-sequenced to test whether fetal clonotypes persist. To rule out contamination, the twin experiments were replicated at different times with different library preparation protocols.

Every donor in the study was a healthy Caucasian. Three pairs of female monozygotic twins, all aged roughly 18 to 30 years, made up the twin cohort. Positive isolation kits from Invitrogen were used to isolate CD4+ and CD8+ T cell populations. The full study reports these points: Recombination models systematically underestimated out-of-frame TCR alpha sharing in monozygotic twins but agreed with sharing between unrelated individuals. Because the same donors could not be followed over many years, the conclusions relied on cross-sectional statistical analysis. Zero-insertion analyses could be partly confounded by invariant T cells such as MAIT and iNKT, though diverse VJ usage argued against such confounding for most clonotypes. In beta out-of-frame sequences, excess twin sharing was weaker, because having fewer shared sequences lowered the signal-to-noise ratio. Compared with coincidental sharing between unrelated individuals, out-of-frame TCR alpha sequences shared between twins had an excess of sequences with low generation probability. Fewer insertions were carried by abundant cord blood beta clonotypes, a similar but weaker trend appeared in young adult naive repertoires, and no such trend appeared in memory repertoires.

The V end loses 1 base and the J end loses 10 bases, and a stretch of 11 bases separates them. CDR1 SGHVS and CDR2 FQNEAQ are derived from the germline V gene. Including cysteine and phenylalanine, the CDR3 has 13 amino acids. The CDR3 DNA has 39 bases and is translated from base 1. The protocol used for the library was 5' RACE. TCRdb lists the instrument as Illumina HiSeq 2000. A universal primer binding site was introduced by template switching, and a unique molecular identifier was present in the final cDNA, enabling accurate counting of TCR cDNA molecules. Specific primers in the conserved constant-segment region were used to synthesize first-strand cDNA for TCR alpha and beta chains. Each cDNA library was double barcoded, with a SMART-Mk sample barcode plus Illumina barcodes, to control for contamination. TruSeq adapter sequences, together with Illumina sample barcodes, were added in two successive PCR steps. TCR alpha and beta cDNA libraries were sequenced on the Illumina HiSeq platform with custom primers. In the source study's methods: Unique molecular identifiers were extracted from raw reads with MiGEC, and CDR3 positions were determined with MiXCR. For each individual, recombination models were inferred using an EM algorithm with the repgenHMM and IGoR tools. The analysis of shared clonotypes was done with the tcR package in R, with sharing normalized by the product of cloneset sizes. Out-of-frame nonproductive sequences were analyzed to study raw recombination free of thymic and clonal selection effects. The raw public data were reprocessed by TCRdb itself: fastp quality trimming at Q25, MiXCR clonotype calling, in-frame beta chains only. For every CDR3 protein sequence, its rows merge into one entry that carries the most common genes and DNA. The V and J calls were determined by TCRdb, not by the authors. Recorded for this sample are approximately 470,000 distinct CDR3 sequences; 13% to 15% of them occurred a single time. 0.4% to 0.55% of the sample rests with the top ten.

Notes on this clonotype: Its cognate antigen has yet to be identified. The record has no base qualities; no much larger clone is one base away.

These data also formed part of another study, on yellow fever vaccine responses in identical twins. Drawing on the second study: The T cell response to vaccination in identical twins was reported by the authors to appear partly convergent and partly personalized. The study precisely tracked vaccine-responding T cell clones in identical twins.

The origin of this receptor is a woman younger than 30 in good health. The sample taken for sequencing was CD4+ T cells sorted from blood. The chain is encoded by TRBV7-8 joined to TRBJ2-1; no confident D gene assignment can be made. The encoded CDR3 is CASSLGPPGEQFF. The DNA sequence is given as TGTGCCAGCAGCTTAGGGCCCCCCGGCGAGCAGTTCTTC.